These 4 T cell receptor beta chains were all obtained from the same sample, sequenced in a study of T cells in Graves' hyperthyroidism and ophthalmopathy. Regions amplified from RNA transcripts were the TCR beta CDR3 regions. During a first-round RT-PCR of the TCR CDR3, the HTBI primer set was used. TCRdb called the multiplex PCR reads again in MiXCR, with one record for every CDR3 protein. The sample records roughly 630,000 distinct CDR3 sequences, around 14% being singletons. The sample consisted of blood. The receptors stem from a woman aged 25 to 39 with Graves' hyperthyroidism.

This chain links TRBV10-1 with TRBJ2-7, with no clear D. The CDR3 loop spans 12 amino acids. Germline CDR1 reads WNHNN; CDR2 reads SYGVQD (reference sequence). Trimming shortened V by 6 bases and J by 3 bases, and 9 bases separated the two germline ends. Here the CDR3 reads CASSVDLYEQYF. Written as DNA, the CDR3 is TGCGCCAGCAGCGTGGATCTCTACGAGCAGTACTTC.

The V and J genes are TRBV18 and TRBJ2-4; 10 bases are a match to TRBD2. The germline V gene has CDR1 KGHSH and CDR2 LQKENI. V lost 5 bases, J lost 6 bases, and 13 bases stayed unmatched. The CDR3 extends over 17 amino acids. This chain's CDR3 is CASSTGTSAPGRNIQYF. The CDR3 nucleotides are TGTGCCAGCTCAACCGGGACTAGCGCCCCAGGGAGAAACATTCAGTACTTC.

CDR3 DNA sequence: TGTGCCAGCAGCGTAGATCATTTCGGGGGGGAGCAGTACTTC. Its protein is CASSVDHFGGEQYF. The chain carries TRBV9 and TRBJ2-7, with TRBD2 identical over 7 bases. Germline V gives CDR1 SGDLS, CDR2 YYNGEE. The CDR3 sequence is 14 residues long. After removal of 0 bases from V and 7 bases from J, the junction contained 7 bases not matched to a gene.

This clonotype occurred many times. The chain is built from TRBV6-1 and TRBJ2-1; D could derive from TRBD1 or TRBD2 (7 bases each). Germline V lookup: CDR1 MNHNS, CDR2 SASEGT. This CDR3 has 14 amino acids. V was trimmed by 5 bases and J by 8 bases, leaving 16 bases between them. The CDR3, as DNA: TGTGCCAGCAGTTACATTCAGGGGGGGGATGAGCAGTTCTTC. Residues: CASSYIQGGDEQFF.